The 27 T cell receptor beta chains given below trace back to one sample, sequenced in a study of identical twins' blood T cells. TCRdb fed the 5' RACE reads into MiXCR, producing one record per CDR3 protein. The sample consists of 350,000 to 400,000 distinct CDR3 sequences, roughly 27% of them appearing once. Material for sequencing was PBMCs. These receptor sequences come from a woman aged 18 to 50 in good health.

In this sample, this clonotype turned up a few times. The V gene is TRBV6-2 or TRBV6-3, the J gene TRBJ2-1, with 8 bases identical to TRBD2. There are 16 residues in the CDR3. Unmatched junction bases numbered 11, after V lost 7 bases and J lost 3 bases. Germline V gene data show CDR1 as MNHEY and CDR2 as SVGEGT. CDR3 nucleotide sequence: TGTGCCAGCATCAGCAGCGGGAGATTACTCTACAATGAGCAGTTCTTC. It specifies CASISSGRLLYNEQFF.

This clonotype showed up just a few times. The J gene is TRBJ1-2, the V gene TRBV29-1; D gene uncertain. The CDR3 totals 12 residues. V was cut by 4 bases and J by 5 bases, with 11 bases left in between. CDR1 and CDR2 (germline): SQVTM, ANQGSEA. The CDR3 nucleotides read TGCAGCGTTGCGGGAGAGGGATATGGCTACACCTTC. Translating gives CSVAGEGYGYTF.

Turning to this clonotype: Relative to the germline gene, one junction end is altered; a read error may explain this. The CDR3 DNA reads as TGTACCAGCAGTTTGGCGACTACCTACAATGAGCAGTTCTTC. It codes for CTSSLATTYNEQFF. The rearrangement uses TRBV6-2 or TRBV6-3 and TRBJ2-1, with D perhaps TRBD2 (5 bases). The CDR3 has 14 amino acids. Germline assignment: CDR1 MNHEY and CDR2 SVGEGT.

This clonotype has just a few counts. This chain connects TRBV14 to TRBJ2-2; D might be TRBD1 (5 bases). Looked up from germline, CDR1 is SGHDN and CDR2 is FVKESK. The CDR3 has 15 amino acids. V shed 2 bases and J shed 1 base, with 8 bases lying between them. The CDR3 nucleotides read TGTGCCAGCAGCCAAATTGACAGGAACACCGGGGAGCTGTTTTTT. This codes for CASSQIDRNTGELFF.

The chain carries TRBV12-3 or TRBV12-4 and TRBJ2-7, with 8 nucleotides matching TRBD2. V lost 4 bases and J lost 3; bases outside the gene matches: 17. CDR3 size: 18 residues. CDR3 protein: CASSSDWVGGLAFYEQYF. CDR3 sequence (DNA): TGTGCCAGCAGTTCTGACTGGGTTGGAGGACTAGCATTCTACGAGCAGTACTTC.

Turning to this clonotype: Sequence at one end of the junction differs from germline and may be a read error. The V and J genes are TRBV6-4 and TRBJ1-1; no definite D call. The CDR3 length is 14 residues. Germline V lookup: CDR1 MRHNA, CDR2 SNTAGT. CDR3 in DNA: TGTGCCAGCAGTGTAGACGAGATGAACACTGAAGCTCTCTTT. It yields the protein CASSVDEMNTEALF.

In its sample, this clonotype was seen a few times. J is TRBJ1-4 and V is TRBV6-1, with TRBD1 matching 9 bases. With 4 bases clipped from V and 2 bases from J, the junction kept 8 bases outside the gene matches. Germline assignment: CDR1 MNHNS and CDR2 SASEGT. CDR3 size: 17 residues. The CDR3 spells CASSASGTGITNEKLFF. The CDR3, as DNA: TGTGCCAGCAGTGCATCCGGGACAGGGATCACTAATGAAAAACTGTTTTTT.

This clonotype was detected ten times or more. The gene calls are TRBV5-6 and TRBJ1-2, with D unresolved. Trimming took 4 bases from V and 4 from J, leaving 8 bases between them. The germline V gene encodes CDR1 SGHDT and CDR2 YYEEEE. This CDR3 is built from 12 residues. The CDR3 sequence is CASSGITYGYTF. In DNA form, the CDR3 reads TGTGCCAGCAGCGGGATCACCTATGGCTACACCTTC. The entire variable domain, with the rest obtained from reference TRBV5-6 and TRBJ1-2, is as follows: DAGVTQSPTHLIKTRGQQVTLRCSPKSGHDTVSWYQQALGQGPQFIFQYYEEEERQRGNFPDRFSGHQFPNYSSELNVNALLLGDSALYLCASSGITYGYTFGSGTRLTVV.

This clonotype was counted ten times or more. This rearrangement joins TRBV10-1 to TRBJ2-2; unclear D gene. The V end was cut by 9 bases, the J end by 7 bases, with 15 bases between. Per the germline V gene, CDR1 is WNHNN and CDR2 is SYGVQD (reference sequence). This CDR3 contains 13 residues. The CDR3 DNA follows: TGCGCCAGTGGGGTCCTTCCGGACGGGGAGCTGTTTTTT. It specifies CASGVLPDGELFF.

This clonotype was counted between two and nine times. CDR3 loop: CSASRGGDTQYF. CDR3 nucleotides: TGCAGTGCTAGTCGGGGTGGAGATACGCAGTATTTT. This chain joins TRBV20-1 and TRBJ2-3, with a possible D match to TRBD2 (5 bases). From germline, CDR1 is DFQATT and CDR2 SNEGSKA (reference sequence). Trimming left V 3 bases short and J 5 bases short, with 9 bases between. CDR3 length: 12 amino acids.

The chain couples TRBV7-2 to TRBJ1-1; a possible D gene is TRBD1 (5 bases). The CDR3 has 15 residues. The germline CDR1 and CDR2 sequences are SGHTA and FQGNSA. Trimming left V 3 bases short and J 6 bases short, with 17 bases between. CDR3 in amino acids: CASSFGGGRVAEAFF. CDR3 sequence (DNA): TGTGCCAGCAGCTTTGGGGGGGGACGTGTCGCTGAAGCTTTCTTT. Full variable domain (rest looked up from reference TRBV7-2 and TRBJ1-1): GAGVSQSPSNKVTEKGKDVELRCDPISGHTALYWYRQSLGQGLEFLIYFQGNSAPDKSGLPSDRFSAERTGGSVSTLTIQRTQQEDSAVYLCASSFGGGRVAEAFFGQGTRLTVV.

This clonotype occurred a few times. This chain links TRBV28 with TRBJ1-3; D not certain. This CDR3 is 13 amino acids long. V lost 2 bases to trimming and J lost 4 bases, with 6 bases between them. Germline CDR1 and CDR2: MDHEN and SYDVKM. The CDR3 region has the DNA TGTGCCAGCAGTTTAAAACCCGGAAACACCATATATTTT. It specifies CASSLKPGNTIYF.

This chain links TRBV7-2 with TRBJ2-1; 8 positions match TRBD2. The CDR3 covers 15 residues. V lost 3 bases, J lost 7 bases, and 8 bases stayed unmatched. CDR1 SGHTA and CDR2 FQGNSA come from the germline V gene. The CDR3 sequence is CASSFRGLVGNEQFF. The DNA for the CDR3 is TGTGCCAGCAGCTTCCGGGGACTAGTGGGAAATGAGCAGTTCTTC.

The CDR3: CASSPPGLEAVTDTQYF. CDR3 sequence (DNA): TGTGCCAGCAGTCCACCGGGACTAGAGGCGGTCACAGATACGCAGTATTTT. The J gene is TRBJ2-3, the V gene TRBV6-2 or TRBV6-3; 8 bases line up with TRBD2. The V and J ends lost 5 bases and 2 bases, in that order; junction bases with no gene match: 12. CDR1 is MNHEY, CDR2 SVGEGT, per germline. The CDR3 sequence is 17 residues long.

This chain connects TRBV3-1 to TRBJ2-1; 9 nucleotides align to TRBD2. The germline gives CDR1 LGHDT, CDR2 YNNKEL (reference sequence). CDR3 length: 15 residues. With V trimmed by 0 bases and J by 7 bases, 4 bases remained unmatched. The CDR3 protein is CASSQETSGVNEQFF. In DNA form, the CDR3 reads TGTGCCAGCAGCCAAGAGACTAGCGGAGTTAATGAGCAGTTCTTC.

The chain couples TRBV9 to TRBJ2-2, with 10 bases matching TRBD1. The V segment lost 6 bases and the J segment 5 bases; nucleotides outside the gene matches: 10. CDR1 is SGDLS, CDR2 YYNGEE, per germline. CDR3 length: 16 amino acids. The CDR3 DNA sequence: TGTGCCAGCACAGGGAGACAGGGGGCTGAGACCGGGGAGCTGTTTTTT. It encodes CASTGRQGAETGELFF.

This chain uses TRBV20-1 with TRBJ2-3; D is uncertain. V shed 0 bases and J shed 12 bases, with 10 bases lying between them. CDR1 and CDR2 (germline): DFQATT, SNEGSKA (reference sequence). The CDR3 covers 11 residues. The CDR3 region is CSARDPPAQYF. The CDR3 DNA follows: TGCAGTGCTAGAGATCCTCCAGCCCAGTATTTT.

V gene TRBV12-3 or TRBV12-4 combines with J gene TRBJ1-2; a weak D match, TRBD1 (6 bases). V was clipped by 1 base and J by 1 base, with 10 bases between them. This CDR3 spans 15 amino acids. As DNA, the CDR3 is TGTGCCAGCAGTTTAGGGGTCAGGGGTAACTATGGCTACACCTTC. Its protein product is CASSLGVRGNYGYTF.

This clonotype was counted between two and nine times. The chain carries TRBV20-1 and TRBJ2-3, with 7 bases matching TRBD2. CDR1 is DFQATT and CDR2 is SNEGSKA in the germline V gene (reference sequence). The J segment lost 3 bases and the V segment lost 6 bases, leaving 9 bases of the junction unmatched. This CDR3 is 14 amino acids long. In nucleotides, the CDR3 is TGCAGTGCAATCAGCGGGATAACGACAGATACGCAGTATTTT. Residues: CSAISGITTDTQYF.

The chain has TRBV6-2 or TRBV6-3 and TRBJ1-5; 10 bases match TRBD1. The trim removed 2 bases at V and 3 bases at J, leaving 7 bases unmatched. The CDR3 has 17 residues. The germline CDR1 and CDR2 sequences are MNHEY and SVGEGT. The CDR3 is CASSYIRTGGDNQPQHF. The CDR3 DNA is TGTGCCAGCAGTTACATCAGGACAGGGGGTGACAATCAGCCCCAGCATTTT.

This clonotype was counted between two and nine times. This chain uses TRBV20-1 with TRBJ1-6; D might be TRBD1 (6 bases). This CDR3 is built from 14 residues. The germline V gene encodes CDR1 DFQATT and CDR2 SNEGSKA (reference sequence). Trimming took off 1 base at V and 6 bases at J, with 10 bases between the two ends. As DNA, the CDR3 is TGCAGTGCTAGAGCGACAGGAACTAATTCACCCCTCCACTTT. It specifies CSARATGTNSPLHF.

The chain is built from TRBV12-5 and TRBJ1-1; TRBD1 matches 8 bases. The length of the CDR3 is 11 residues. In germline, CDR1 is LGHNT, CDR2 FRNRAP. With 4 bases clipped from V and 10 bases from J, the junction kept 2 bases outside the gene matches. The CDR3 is CASGSQGAAFF. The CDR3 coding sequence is TGTGCTAGTGGTTCTCAGGGGGCAGCTTTCTTT.

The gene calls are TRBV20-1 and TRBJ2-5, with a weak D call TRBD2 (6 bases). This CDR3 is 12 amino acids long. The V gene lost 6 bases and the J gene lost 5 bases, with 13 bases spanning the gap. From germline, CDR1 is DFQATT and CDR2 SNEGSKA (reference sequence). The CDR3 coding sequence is TGCAGTGCACTCCGGGGAGGCGAGACCCAGTACTTC. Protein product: CSALRGGETQYF.

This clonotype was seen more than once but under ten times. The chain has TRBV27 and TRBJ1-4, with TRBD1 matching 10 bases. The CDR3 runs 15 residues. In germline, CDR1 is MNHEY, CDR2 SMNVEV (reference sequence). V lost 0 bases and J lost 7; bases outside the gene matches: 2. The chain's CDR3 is CASSLSGQGSEKLFF. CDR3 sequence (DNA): TGTGCCAGCAGTTTATCGGGACAGGGGAGTGAAAAACTGTTTTTT. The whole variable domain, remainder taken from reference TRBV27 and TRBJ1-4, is EAQVTQNPRYLITVTGKKLTVTCSQNMNHEYMSWYRQDPGLGLRQIYYSMNVEVTDKGDVPEGYKVSRKEKRNFPLILESPSPNQTSLYFCASSLSGQGSEKLFFGSGTQLSVL.

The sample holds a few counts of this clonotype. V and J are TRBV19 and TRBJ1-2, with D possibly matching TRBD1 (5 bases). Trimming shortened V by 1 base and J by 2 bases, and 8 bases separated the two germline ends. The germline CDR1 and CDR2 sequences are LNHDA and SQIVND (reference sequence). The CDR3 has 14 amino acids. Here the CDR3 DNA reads TGTGCCAGTAGTATAGGACAGAGAAACTATGGCTACACCTTC. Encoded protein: CASSIGQRNYGYTF. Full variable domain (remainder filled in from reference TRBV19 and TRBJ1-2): DGGITQSPKYLFRKEGQNVTLSCEQNLNHDAMYWYRQDPGQGLRLIYYSQIVNDFQKGDIAEGYSVSREKKESFPLTVTSAQKNPTAFYLCASSIGQRNYGYTFGSGTRLTVV.

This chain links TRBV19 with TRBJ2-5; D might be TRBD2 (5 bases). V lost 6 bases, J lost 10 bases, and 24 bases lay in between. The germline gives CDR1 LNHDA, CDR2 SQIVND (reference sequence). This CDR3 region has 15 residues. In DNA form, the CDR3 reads TGTGCCAGTAGCCTTAACTACTTAGGAGGAGAGGTCCAGTACTTC. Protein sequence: CASSLNYLGGEVQYF. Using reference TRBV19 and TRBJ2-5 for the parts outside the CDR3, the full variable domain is DGGITQSPKYLFRKEGQNVTLSCEQNLNHDAMYWYRQDPGQGLRLIYYSQIVNDFQKGDIAEGYSVSREKKESFPLTVTSAQKNPTAFYLCASSLNYLGGEVQYFGPGTRLLVL.

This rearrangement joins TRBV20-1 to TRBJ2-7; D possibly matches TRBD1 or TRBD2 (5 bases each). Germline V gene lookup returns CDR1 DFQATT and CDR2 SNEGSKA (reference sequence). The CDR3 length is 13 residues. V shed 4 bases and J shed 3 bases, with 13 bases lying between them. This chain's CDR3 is CSAIRDGGYEQYF. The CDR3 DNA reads TGCAGTGCTATCCGGGACGGCGGCTACGAGCAGTACTTC.